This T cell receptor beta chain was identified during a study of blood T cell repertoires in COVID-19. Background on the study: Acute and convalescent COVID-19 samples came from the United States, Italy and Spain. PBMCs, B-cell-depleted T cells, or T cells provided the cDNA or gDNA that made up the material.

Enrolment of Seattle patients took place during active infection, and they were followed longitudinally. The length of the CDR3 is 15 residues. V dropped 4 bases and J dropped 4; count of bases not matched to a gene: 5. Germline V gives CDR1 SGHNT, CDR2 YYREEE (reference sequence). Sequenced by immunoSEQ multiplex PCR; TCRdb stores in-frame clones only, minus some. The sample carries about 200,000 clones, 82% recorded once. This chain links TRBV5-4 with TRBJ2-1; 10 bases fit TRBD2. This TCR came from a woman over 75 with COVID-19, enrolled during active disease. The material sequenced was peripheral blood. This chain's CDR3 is CASSPRTSGYNEQFF. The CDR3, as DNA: TGTGCCAGCAGCCCCCGGACTAGCGGATACAATGAGCAGTTCTTC.